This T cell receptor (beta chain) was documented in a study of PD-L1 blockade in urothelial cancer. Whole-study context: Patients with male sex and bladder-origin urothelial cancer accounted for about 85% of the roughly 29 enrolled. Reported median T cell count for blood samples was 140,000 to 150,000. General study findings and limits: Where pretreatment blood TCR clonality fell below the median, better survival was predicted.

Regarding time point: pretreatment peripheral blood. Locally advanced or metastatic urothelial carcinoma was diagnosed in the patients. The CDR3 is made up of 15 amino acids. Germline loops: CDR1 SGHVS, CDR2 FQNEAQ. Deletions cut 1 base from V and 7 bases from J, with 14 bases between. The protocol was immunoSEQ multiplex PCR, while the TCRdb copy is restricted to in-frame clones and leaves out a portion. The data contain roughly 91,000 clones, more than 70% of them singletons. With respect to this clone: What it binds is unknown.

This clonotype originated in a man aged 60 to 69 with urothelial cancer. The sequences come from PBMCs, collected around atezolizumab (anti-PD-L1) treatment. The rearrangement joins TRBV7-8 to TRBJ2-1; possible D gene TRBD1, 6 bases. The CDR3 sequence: CASSLVRGVRNEQFF. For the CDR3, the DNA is TGTGCCAGCAGCTTAGTCAGGGGAGTACGGAATGAGCAGTTCTTC.